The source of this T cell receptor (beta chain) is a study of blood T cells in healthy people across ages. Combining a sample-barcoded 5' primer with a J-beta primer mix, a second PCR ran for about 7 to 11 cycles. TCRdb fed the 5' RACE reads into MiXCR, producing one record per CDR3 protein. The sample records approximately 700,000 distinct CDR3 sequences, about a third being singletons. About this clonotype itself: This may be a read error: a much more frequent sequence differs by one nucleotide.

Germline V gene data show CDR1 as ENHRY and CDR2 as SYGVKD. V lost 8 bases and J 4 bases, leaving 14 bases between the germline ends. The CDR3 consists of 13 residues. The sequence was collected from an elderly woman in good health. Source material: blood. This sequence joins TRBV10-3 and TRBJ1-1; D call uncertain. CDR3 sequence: CAIGTLGSTEAFF. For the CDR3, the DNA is TGTGCCATCGGTACTCTGGGGAGCACTGAAGCTTTCTTT.